The 6 T cell receptor beta chains in this list originate from one sample, sequenced in a study of T-cell reconstitution after alpha-beta-depleted transplantation in children. Unique molecular identifiers were used in preparing the TCRbeta library. From the PCR reads, TCRdb called clonotypes with MiXCR, one entry per CDR3 protein. The sample records hundreds of thousands of distinct CDR3 sequences, about 15% being singletons. The material sequenced was PBMCs from the stem cell graft donor, taken from the stem cell graft. All receptors derive from a human donor who donated a stem cell graft to a child with acute myeloid leukemia.

In the case of this clonotype: A much more abundant neighbour one base away suggests this may be a read error. This chain links TRBV20-1 with TRBJ2-1; D is ambiguous. CDR1 and CDR2 (germline): DFQATT, SNEGSKA (reference sequence). The CDR3 contains 11 residues. CDR3 in amino acids: CSTYPPNEQIF. CDR3 in DNA: TGCAGTACCTACCCGCCTAATGAGCAGATCTTC.

This clonotype showed up many times. The CDR3 nucleotides read TGCAGCGTTTTAGGGACTAGCGGAGAGCAGTACGTC. Translated, it gives CSVLGTSGEQYV. This chain connects TRBV29-1 to TRBJ2-7, with 11 bases identical to TRBD2. The CDR3 runs to 12 residues. Germline V lookup: CDR1 SQVTM, CDR2 ANQGSEA. With V trimmed by 5 bases and J by 7 bases, 4 bases remained unmatched.

The chain recombines TRBV6-6 with TRBJ2-2; D gene ambiguous. Germline V lookup: CDR1 MNHNY, CDR2 SVGAGI (reference sequence). The V gene lost 6 bases and the J gene lost 5 bases, with 10 bases spanning the gap. The CDR3 is 13 amino acids. The CDR3 coding sequence is TGTGCCAGCAGGCTAGACTGGACCGGGGAGCTGTTTTTT. It specifies CASRLDWTGELFF.

V usage is TRBV5-1 and J usage is TRBJ1-1, with a weak D call TRBD1 (5 bases). CDR1 and CDR2 (germline): SGHRS, YFSETQ. V was clipped by 4 bases and J by 0 bases, with 13 bases between them. The CDR3 has 15 amino acids. The CDR3 loop reads CASSPREGLNTEAFF. In nucleotides, the CDR3 is TGCGCCAGCAGCCCCCGAGAGGGACTGAACACTGAAGCTTTCTTT.

This clonotype was found many times. The chain combines TRBV20-1 with TRBJ1-1; unclear D gene. CDR1 is DFQATT and CDR2 is SNEGSKA in the germline V gene (reference sequence). The CDR3 extends over 12 amino acids. Trimming stripped 2 bases from V and 5 bases from J, with 9 bases between. DNA of the CDR3: TGCAGTGCTAGAAAGGGTGGGACTGAAGCTTTCTTT. Translated: CSARKGGTEAFF.

A note on this clonotype: It may be a read error: a sequence one base away is much more abundant. The limits of the CDR3 on the DNA are not certain, so only TCRdb's listed CDR3 is given. The chain uses TRBV29-1 and TRBJ1-1; the table's D gene call, TRBD1, was not cross checked with the DNA. Germline V gives CDR1 SQVTM, CDR2 ANQGSEA. Counting both end residues, the CDR3 totals 13 amino acids. The CDR3 protein is CSVAWAEGTEPFF.